One sample yielded the 17 T cell receptor beta chains listed below, sequenced in a study of vaccination and CD4 T cells after COVID-19. Sequenced with the Oncomine TCR Beta short-read assay was DNA taken from cultured CD4+ T cells. TCRdb re-called the PCR reads through MiXCR, storing one row per CDR3 protein. The sample carries around 18,000 distinct CDR3 sequences, roughly 49% recorded once. No antigens are known for them. Indicated time point: late sampling 161 to 241 days after vaccination in three convalescent patients. Treatment reported: roughly 10-day PBMC culture with coronavirus spike peptide pools or control peptides (ViraFEST assay). The starting material was CD4+ T cells from blood, cultured in vitro, obtained about 7 months after SARS-CoV-2 vaccination. These receptor sequences come from a human donor who had recovered from COVID-19.

This rearrangement joins TRBV7-3 to TRBJ2-5, with 7 bases identical to TRBD1. V dropped 2 bases and J dropped 4; count of bases not matched to a gene: 4. This CDR3 contains 14 residues. Per the germline V gene, CDR1 is SGHTA and CDR2 is FQGTGA. The CDR3 sequence is CASSLGPGGETQYF. The CDR3 DNA reads as TGTGCCAGCAGCTTAGGACCAGGGGGAGAGACCCAGTACTTC.

The rearrangement joins TRBV6-2 or TRBV6-3 to TRBJ2-2; 10 bases line up with TRBD2. Germline V gene sequence: CDR1 MNHEY, CDR2 SVGEGT. The CDR3 runs to 21 residues. V was pared by 5 bases and J by 1 base, with 19 bases of the junction left unmatched. The DNA of the CDR3 is TGTGCCAGCAGTACCCGGACAGCCCTAAGACAGCGGGAGGGGAACACCGGGGAGCTGTTTTTT. Its protein product is CASSTRTALRQREGNTGELFF.

The chain is built from TRBV20-1 and TRBJ1-2; TRBD1 might be the D (5 bases). The CDR3 runs to 16 residues. Per germline, CDR1 DFQATT and CDR2 SNEGSKA (reference sequence). V lost 3 bases and J lost 3, with 20 bases in between. CDR3 amino acids: CSASRNRNGGDYGYTF. As DNA, the CDR3 is TGCAGTGCTAGTCGCAACCGAAATGGGGGGGACTATGGCTACACCTTC.

Sample share makes this clonotype large. The gene calls are TRBV7-2 and TRBJ1-5; 8 bases are a match to TRBD1. The length of the CDR3 is 15 residues. The germline gives CDR1 SGHTA, CDR2 FQGNSA. The V and J ends lost 4 bases and 5 bases, in that order; junction bases with no gene match: 7. Here the CDR3 DNA reads TGTGCCAGCAGCTCTATGACAGGGGTATATCAGCCCCAGCATTTT. This translates into CASSSMTGVYQPQHF.

The chain uses TRBV10-2 and TRBJ1-3, with D unclear. Trimming shortened V by 8 bases and J by 0 bases, and 8 bases separated the two germline ends. CDR3 size: 13 residues. Germline V gene data show CDR1 as WSHSY and CDR2 as SAAADI. CDR3: CASGWDSGNTIYF. In DNA form, the CDR3 reads TGCGCCAGCGGATGGGACTCTGGAAACACCATATATTTT.

This clonotype occurred a few times. The chain uses TRBV20-1 and TRBJ2-7; 7 positions agree with TRBD1. The CDR3 extends over 13 amino acids. Germline lookup yields CDR1 DFQATT and CDR2 SNEGSKA (reference sequence). Trimming took 4 bases from V and 0 from J; bases not matched to a gene: 3. The CDR3 nucleotides are TGCAGTGCTACGGACAGGCCCTCCTACGAGCAGTACTTC. This sequence encodes CSATDRPSYEQYF.

This clonotype showed up just a few times. The V and J genes are TRBV15 and TRBJ1-5; a possible D gene is TRBD1 (5 bases). V dropped 1 base and J dropped 5 bases, with 12 bases sitting between them. This CDR3 contains 15 residues. CDR1 is LNHNV, CDR2 YYDKDF, per germline (reference sequence). CDR3 nucleotide sequence: TGTGCCACCAGCAGAGCGGCGAGAGGGGATCAGCCCCAGCATTTT. It is translated as CATSRAARGDQPQHF.

V usage is TRBV20-1 and J usage is TRBJ2-7, with TRBD1 matching over 8 bases. The germline V gene encodes CDR1 DFQATT and CDR2 SNEGSKA (reference sequence). With 6 bases clipped from V and 4 bases from J, the junction kept 14 bases outside the gene matches. The CDR3 is made up of 15 amino acids. The CDR3, as DNA: TGCAGTGCCCCTCGGTCGGACAGGGCTAATTACGAGCAGTACTTC. The encoded protein is CSAPRSDRANYEQYF.

The chain combines TRBV24-1 with TRBJ2-2; 9 nucleotides match TRBD1. Germline V gene sequence: CDR1 KGHDR, CDR2 SFDVKD. V lost 5 bases and J lost 1; bases outside the gene matches: 4. This CDR3 region has 16 residues. DNA of the CDR3: TGTGCCACCAGTGTAGGGACAGGGAGGAACACCGGGGAGCTGTTTTTT. Translation: CATSVGTGRNTGELFF.

The sample holds a few counts of this clonotype. V is TRBV20-1 and J is TRBJ1-1; no definite D call. V was trimmed by 0 bases and J by 4 bases, leaving 12 bases between them. The CDR3 covers 14 residues. CDR1 is DFQATT, CDR2 SNEGSKA, per germline (reference sequence). This CDR3 is CSARDWQVPTEAFF. The CDR3 bases are TGCAGTGCTAGAGACTGGCAGGTTCCCACTGAAGCTTTCTTT.

The V call is TRBV6-2 or TRBV6-3, the J call TRBJ2-7, with 7 bases that match TRBD1. Germline CDR1 MNHEY, CDR2 SVGEGT. J lost 3 bases, V lost 6 bases, and 14 bases had no gene match. The CDR3 has 16 amino acids. The CDR3 bases are TGTGCCAGCAGAACCCTACAGGGACAGCGGTACTACGAGCAGTACTTC. Translated: CASRTLQGQRYYEQYF.

Regarding this clonotype: At one end the junction does not follow the germline gene, possibly because of a read error. The chain uses TRBV7-7 and TRBJ2-5; the D gene is possibly TRBD2 (7 bases). The V gene's germline CDR1 is SSHAT and CDR2 FNYEAQ (reference sequence). The length of the CDR3 is 17 residues. CDR3 in DNA: TGTGCTAGCAGCTTAGGGGGGGGGGGTGTGGGGCAAGAGACCCAGTACTTC. It specifies CASSLGGGGVGQETQYF.

This chain connects TRBV7-2 to TRBJ2-2; 13 positions match TRBD2. CDR1 is SGHTA and CDR2 is FQGNSA in the germline V gene. CDR3 length: 15 residues. J was trimmed by 6 bases and V by 6 bases; bases with no gene match: 4. The CDR3: CASSRLAGGSGELFF. CDR3 DNA: TGTGCCAGCAGTCGACTAGCGGGGGGATCCGGGGAGCTGTTTTTT.

V and J are TRBV11-3 and TRBJ2-5; 13 nucleotides line up with TRBD2. V lost 5 bases to trimming and J lost 1 base; unmatched junction nucleotides: 4. Per the germline V gene, CDR1 is SGHNT and CDR2 is YENEEA. This CDR3 has 16 residues. The CDR3: CASSPGTSGTQETQYF. The DNA of the CDR3 is TGTGCCAGCAGCCCTGGGACTAGCGGGACCCAAGAGACCCAGTACTTC.

This clonotype showed up just a few times. This rearrangement joins TRBV20-1 to TRBJ1-2, with D tentatively TRBD1 (6 bases). V was cut by 6 bases and J by 2 bases, with 16 bases left in between. Per the germline V gene, CDR1 is DFQATT and CDR2 is SNEGSKA (reference sequence). The length of the CDR3 is 14 residues. Here the CDR3 reads CSAMTQGLNYGYTF. DNA of the CDR3: TGCAGTGCCATGACCCAGGGGTTAAACTATGGCTACACCTTC.

The V call is TRBV7-2, the J call TRBJ1-5; D not resolved. CDR3 length: 12 residues. Germline V lookup: CDR1 SGHTA, CDR2 FQGNSA. Trimming left V 5 bases short and J 3 bases short, with 5 bases between. CDR3 nucleotides: TGTGCCAGCAGCACAAACAATCAGCCCCAGCATTTT. Translation: CASSTNNQPQHF.

This clonotype appeared a few times. The chain joins TRBV20-1 to TRBJ2-2; TRBD2 aligns across 13 bases. The CDR3 has 15 residues. V was pared by 6 bases and J by 4 bases, with 5 bases of the junction left unmatched. Germline V gene sequence: CDR1 DFQATT, CDR2 SNEGSKA (reference sequence). CDR3 sequence: CSARLAGGSTGELFF. The CDR3 coding sequence is TGCAGTGCGAGACTAGCGGGGGGCAGCACCGGGGAGCTGTTTTTT.